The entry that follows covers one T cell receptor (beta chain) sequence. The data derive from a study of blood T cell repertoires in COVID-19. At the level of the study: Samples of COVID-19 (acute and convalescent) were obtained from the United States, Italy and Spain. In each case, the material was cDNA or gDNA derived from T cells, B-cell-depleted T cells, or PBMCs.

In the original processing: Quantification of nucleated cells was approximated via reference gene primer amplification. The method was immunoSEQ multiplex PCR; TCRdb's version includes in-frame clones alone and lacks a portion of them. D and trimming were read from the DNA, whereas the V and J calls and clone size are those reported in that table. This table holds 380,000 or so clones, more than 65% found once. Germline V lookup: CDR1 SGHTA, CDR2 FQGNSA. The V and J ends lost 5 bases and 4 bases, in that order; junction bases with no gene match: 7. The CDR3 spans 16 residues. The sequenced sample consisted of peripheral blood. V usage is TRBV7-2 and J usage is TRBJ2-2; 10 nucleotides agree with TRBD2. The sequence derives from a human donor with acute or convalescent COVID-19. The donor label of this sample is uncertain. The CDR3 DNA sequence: TGTGCCAGCAGCCCCGCTCGACTAGCGGGCACCGGGGAGCTGTTTTTT. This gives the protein CASSPARLAGTGELFF.